This passage covers 24 T cell receptor beta chains from one sample sequenced in a study of human T cells and chemical hapten exposure. One entry per CDR3 protein results from TCRdb running MiXCR on the RACE reads. Of about 120,000 distinct CDR3 sequences listed, 9% to 14% are singletons. Time point in this sample: patch test 1, 2 weeks after DPC sensitization. The treatment: therapeutic diphenylcyclopropenone sensitization with weekly scalp DPC. The sequenced sample was whole blood, obtained in connection with sensitization to the hapten diphenylcyclopropenone (DPC). These receptors all come from a woman in her forties or fifties with alopecia areata. Some clones in this sample may be carry-over from other donors' samples.

This clonotype has a handful of counts. V is TRBV18 and J is TRBJ2-2, with 8 bases fitting TRBD2. The trim removed 1 base at V and 0 bases at J, leaving 7 bases unmatched. The CDR3 length is 18 residues. The germline V gene encodes CDR1 KGHSH and CDR2 LQKENI. The CDR3, as DNA: TGTGCCAGCTCACCACGCCTGGCGGGGGGATCGAACACCGGGGAGCTGTTTTTT. Translation gives CASSPRLAGGSNTGELFF.

This chain links TRBV11-1 with TRBJ2-7, with D tentatively TRBD1 or TRBD2 (5 bases each). CDR3 length: 15 amino acids. The ends were cut back, 0 bases at V and 2 bases at J, with 11 bases in the middle. CDR1 and CDR2 from the germline V gene are SGHAT and FQDESV (reference sequence). In nucleotides, the CDR3 is TGTGCCAGCAGCTTAGCGGGACGCTACGCCTACGAGCAGTACTTC. As protein: CASSLAGRYAYEQYF. Full variable domain (outside the CDR3, taken from reference TRBV11-1 and TRBJ2-7): EAEVAQSPRYKITEKSQAVAFWCDPISGHATLYWYRQILGQGPELLVQFQDESVVDDSQLPKDRFSAERLKGVDSTLKIQPAELGDSAMYLCASSLAGRYAYEQYFGPGTRLTVT.

This clonotype turned up a few times. This rearrangement joins TRBV28 to TRBJ1-4; D gene uncertain. Looked up from germline, CDR1 is MDHEN and CDR2 is SYDVKM. This CDR3 spans 16 amino acids. The ends were cut back, 4 bases at V and 0 bases at J, with 12 bases in the middle. The CDR3: CASSSPGMATNEKLFF. The CDR3 DNA reads as TGTGCCAGCAGTTCGCCTGGGATGGCAACTAATGAAAAACTGTTTTTT. Full variable domain (outside the CDR3, taken from reference TRBV28 and TRBJ1-4): DVKVTQSSRYLVKRTGEKVFLECVQDMDHENMFWYRQDPGLGLRLIYFSYDVKMKEKGDIPEGYSVSREKKERFSLILESASTNQTSMYLCASSSPGMATNEKLFFGSGTQLSVL.

This clonotype was detected a few times. The rearrangement links TRBV28 to TRBJ2-3; D call uncertain. Germline V gives CDR1 MDHEN, CDR2 SYDVKM. V lost 0 bases, J lost 0 bases, and 13 bases lay in between. The CDR3 covers 17 residues. CDR3 sequence (DNA): TGTGCCAGCAGTTTATGGTTCGGGCCCGGAAGCACAGATACGCAGTATTTT. Translated, it gives CASSLWFGPGSTDTQYF. The whole variable domain, remainder taken from reference TRBV28 and TRBJ2-3, is DVKVTQSSRYLVKRTGEKVFLECVQDMDHENMFWYRQDPGLGLRLIYFSYDVKMKEKGDIPEGYSVSREKKERFSLILESASTNQTSMYLCASSLWFGPGSTDTQYFGPGTRLTVL.

This clonotype has more than one count but fewer than ten. DNA for the CDR3: TGTGCCAGCAGTTACAGCCCGACAGGTTATGGCTACACCTTC. This gives the protein CASSYSPTGYGYTF. J is TRBJ1-2 and V is TRBV6-5; TRBD1 is a possible D gene (6 bases). This CDR3 is built from 14 residues. Trimming cost V 2 bases and J 5 bases, with 12 bases left between them. Looked up from germline, CDR1 is MNHEY and CDR2 is SVGAGI.

This clonotype turned up a few times. The genes are TRBV23-1 and TRBJ2-2, with 9 bases fitting TRBD2. TRBV23-1 is an ORF; its function is uncertain. V was clipped by 2 bases and J by 5 bases; unmatched bases: 9. The CDR3 is 17 residues long. DNA of the CDR3: TGCGCCAGCAGTCAAGAATCTAGCGGGAAAAGTACCGGGGAGCTGTTTTTT. Amino acid sequence: CASSQESSGKSTGELFF.

DNA of the CDR3: TGTGCCAGCAGCCAGCTGGCTCGGACAGATACGCAGTATTTT. Amino acids: CASSQLARTDTQYF. The chain uses TRBV7-9 and TRBJ2-3; D not resolved. Germline V gene data show CDR1 as SEHNR and CDR2 as FQNEAQ (reference sequence). The CDR3 has 14 amino acids. V was clipped by 5 bases and J by 3 bases, with 12 bases between them.

The chain is built from TRBV9 and TRBJ2-1; possible D gene TRBD2, 5 bases. Germline CDR1 SGDLS, CDR2 YYNGEE. Between the trimmed V and J ends, which lost 3 bases and 7 bases, there was a span of 23 bases. This CDR3 region has 17 residues. The CDR3 spells CASSGGPATTWVNEQFF. For the CDR3, the DNA is TGTGCCAGCAGCGGCGGGCCAGCGACAACTTGGGTGAATGAGCAGTTCTTC.

This clonotype showed up just a few times. The chain employs TRBV12-3 or TRBV12-4 and TRBJ1-5; D unresolved. CDR3 length: 15 residues. Trimming cost V 6 bases and J 0 bases, with 12 bases left between them. The CDR3 DNA reads as TGTGCCAGCAGGTTGGGCCCTTATAGCAATCAGCCCCAGCATTTT. The encoded protein is CASRLGPYSNQPQHF.

The sample holds many counts of this clonotype. The chain is built from TRBV28 and TRBJ2-2; no firm D call. CDR1 MDHEN and CDR2 SYDVKM come from the germline V gene. Trimming cost V 5 bases and J 4 bases, with 8 bases left between them. The CDR3 is made up of 13 amino acids. The CDR3 nucleotides read TGTGCCAGCAGTGACACGGTCACCGGGGAGCTGTTTTTT. The encoded protein is CASSDTVTGELFF.

The CDR3 coding sequence is TGCGCCAGCAGTGAAATTGGGGCTGGTCAGCCCCAGCATTTT. It yields the protein CASSEIGAGQPQHF. The chain is built from TRBV10-1 and TRBJ1-5, with D possibly matching TRBD1 (5 bases). This CDR3 comprises 14 residues. Deletions cut 3 bases from V and 6 bases from J, with 12 bases between. Germline CDR1 is WNHNN and CDR2 is SYGVQD (reference sequence).

This clonotype has ten or more counts. V usage is TRBV28 and J usage is TRBJ2-2, with D perhaps TRBD1 (7 bases). CDR1 is MDHEN, CDR2 SYDVKM, per germline. This CDR3 comprises 16 residues. Trimming left V 4 bases short and J 0 bases short, with 12 bases between. Here the CDR3 DNA reads TGTGCCAGCAGTTCTGGGGGGACAGCGAACACCGGGGAGCTGTTTTTT. Its translation: CASSSGGTANTGELFF.

The rearrangement links TRBV2 to TRBJ1-1; a possible D gene is TRBD1 (5 bases). Germline values: CDR1 SNHLY, CDR2 FYNNEI. Trimming took 2 bases from V and 0 from J, leaving 7 bases between them. This CDR3 has 14 amino acids. The CDR3 sequence is CASSEYRLNTEAFF. CDR3 sequence (DNA): TGTGCCAGCAGTGAATACAGGTTGAACACTGAAGCTTTCTTT. The whole variable domain, remainder taken from reference TRBV2 and TRBJ1-1, is EPEVTQTPSHQVTQMGQEVILRCVPISNHLYFYWYRQILGQKVEFLVSFYNNEISEKSEIFDDQFSVERPDGSNFTLKIRSTKLEDSAMYFCASSEYRLNTEAFFGQGTRLTVV.

The chain joins TRBV3-1 to TRBJ2-7, with TRBD1 matching 8 bases. Germline trimming cut 2 bases from V and 4 bases from J; bases unmatched to any gene: 7. The germline gives CDR1 LGHDT, CDR2 YNNKEL (reference sequence). This CDR3 spans 15 amino acids. The CDR3 nucleotides are TGTGCCAGCAGCCAACTCGGGACAGGACTTTACGAGCAGTACTTC. Its translation is CASSQLGTGLYEQYF.

The chain links TRBV28 to TRBJ1-1; 10 nucleotides agree with TRBD1. This CDR3 has 16 amino acids. Germline CDR1 is MDHEN and CDR2 is SYDVKM. J lost 0 bases, V lost 7 bases, and 8 bases had no gene match. The CDR3 DNA reads TGTGCCAGCACCAGGACAGGGGGAGTCATGAACACTGAAGCTTTCTTT. Translated, it gives CASTRTGGVMNTEAFF.

This clonotype was counted between two and nine times. The chain couples TRBV11-2 to TRBJ2-5; no firm D call. With 1 base removed from V and 4 bases from J, the gap between germline ends came to 13 bases. Germline lookup yields CDR1 SGHAT and CDR2 FQNNGV. The CDR3 consists of 15 residues. The CDR3 nucleotides are TGTGCCAGCAGCTTAGCGGCAGGCGGTGGAGAGACCCAGTACTTC. Amino acid sequence: CASSLAAGGGETQYF.

A few counts support this clonotype. CDR3 bases: TGTGCCAGCCAACAGGGCAAGTTCTATAATTCACCCCTCCACTTT. Encoded protein: CASQQGKFYNSPLHF. The gene calls are TRBV28 and TRBJ1-6; possible D gene TRBD1, 6 bases. Trimming removed 8 bases at V and 3 bases at J, with 14 bases between. The CDR3 runs 15 residues. Germline loops: CDR1 MDHEN, CDR2 SYDVKM.

This clonotype was recorded a few times. V and J are TRBV15 and TRBJ1-3; no clear D. Germline loops: CDR1 LNHNV, CDR2 YYDKDF (reference sequence). The V end lost 9 bases, the J end lost 3 bases, and 9 bases lay between the germline ends. The CDR3 has 12 residues. As DNA, the CDR3 is TGTGCCACAAGGGAAGTTGGAAACACCATATATTTT. It specifies CATREVGNTIYF.

The chain recombines TRBV11-2 with TRBJ2-2, with 7 bases identical to TRBD2. The CDR3 loop spans 15 amino acids. Per germline, CDR1 SGHAT and CDR2 FQNNGV. V trimming: 5 bases; J trimming: 3 bases; junction bases outside the gene matches: 6. The CDR3 spells CASSPAGRDTGELFF. In nucleotides, the CDR3 is TGTGCCAGCAGCCCCGCGGGGAGGGACACCGGGGAGCTGTTTTTT.

In its sample, this clonotype was seen many times. The chain uses TRBV28 and TRBJ2-1, with 13 bases aligning to TRBD2. Trimming took 4 bases from V and 6 from J; bases not matched to a gene: 3. The length of the CDR3 is 15 residues. Germline CDR1 and CDR2: MDHEN and SYDVKM. CDR3 residues: CASSWRTSGGNEQFF. As DNA, the CDR3 is TGTGCCAGCAGTTGGAGGACTAGCGGGGGCAATGAGCAGTTCTTC.

This clonotype has only a few counts. The chain links TRBV9 to TRBJ2-7; D ambiguous. The V and J ends lost 0 bases and 3 bases respectively, with 7 bases between them. CDR3 length: 13 residues. The germline V gene has CDR1 SGDLS and CDR2 YYNGEE. The DNA of the CDR3 is TGTGCCAGCAGCGTAGCCCCGAACTACGAGCAGTACTTC. It yields the protein CASSVAPNYEQYF.

In its sample, this clonotype was seen many times. This rearrangement joins TRBV4-3 to TRBJ1-4, with a tentative D call TRBD1 (5 bases). This CDR3 region has 13 residues. Per the germline V gene, CDR1 is LGHNA and CDR2 is YSLEER. Trimming cost V 8 bases and J 4 bases, with 11 bases left between them. As DNA, the CDR3 is TGCGCCAGCTCGGGGGACTATAATGAAAAACTGTTTTTT. Encoded protein: CASSGDYNEKLFF.

The V and J genes are TRBV20-1 and TRBJ2-7, with a weak D call TRBD2 (7 bases). Germline-derived CDR1 and CDR2 are DFQATT and SNEGSKA (reference sequence). V gave up 7 bases and J gave up 0 bases, with 16 bases separating them. The CDR3 consists of 14 residues. CDR3: CSGLRGGSSYEQYF. For the CDR3, the DNA is TGCAGTGGACTACGCGGGGGCTCCTCCTACGAGCAGTACTTC.

This clonotype was counted at least ten times. The chain has TRBV20-1 and TRBJ2-5, with TRBD2 matching 8 bases. The CDR3 extends over 13 amino acids. Germline trimming cut 1 base from V and 2 bases from J; bases unmatched to any gene: 0. Germline loops: CDR1 DFQATT, CDR2 SNEGSKA (reference sequence). The CDR3 nucleotides read TGCAGTGCTAGAGTAGCGGGACAAGAGACCCAGTACTTC. Residues: CSARVAGQETQYF.